Shown below are 4 T cell receptor beta chains from a single sample sequenced in a study of T cell responses to AZD1222 COVID-19 vaccine. Clones were sequenced by immunoSEQ multiplex PCR, and TCRdb holds only the in-frame ones, with some missing. The sample gives roughly 110,000 clones, about nine tenths of which show up once; 6.2% is in the top ten. The source was peripheral blood, collected 28 days after the second AZD1222 dose. These receptor sequences come from an adult who received the AZD1222 COVID-19 vaccine.

This clone appeared a single time. V and J are TRBV7-9 and TRBJ2-2, with 14 bases identical to TRBD2. Trimming cost V 5 bases and J 0 bases; bases outside gene matches: 5. The CDR3 contains 18 residues. Germline V gives CDR1 SEHNR, CDR2 FQNEAQ (reference sequence). For the CDR3, the DNA is TGTGCCAGCAGCCCCCGGACTAGCGGGAGGTCGAACACCGGGGAGCTGTTTTTT. It is translated as CASSPRTSGRSNTGELFF.

This clone was counted once. The same CDR3 arises from other DNA sequences in this sample as well. The chain carries TRBV5-1 and TRBJ1-5; D uncertain. The CDR3 is 14 residues long. V was trimmed by 0 bases and J by 4 bases, leaving 8 bases between them. Germline CDR1 is SGHRS and CDR2 is YFSETQ. CDR3 region: CASSLDGINQPQHF. CDR3 bases: TGCGCCAGCAGCTTGGATGGCATAAATCAGCCCCAGCATTTT.

The rearrangement joins TRBV10-2 to TRBJ1-1, with D uncertain. Germline CDR1 is WSHSY and CDR2 is SAAADI. The CDR3 sequence is 11 residues long. V was shortened by 8 bases and J by 10 bases, with 14 bases between the two germline ends. This chain's CDR3 is CASQWTSGAFF. CDR3 nucleotides: TGCGCCAGCCAGTGGACCTCCGGAGCTTTCTTT.

The chain's CDR3 is CASSSTGELFF. The CDR3, as DNA: TGTGCCAGCAGTTCGACCGGGGAGCTGTTTTTT. The chain employs TRBV6-6 and TRBJ2-2; D is uncertain. There are 11 residues in the CDR3. With 4 bases removed from V and 5 bases from J, the gap between germline ends came to 2 bases. Germline V gives CDR1 MNHNY, CDR2 SVGAGI (reference sequence).